One TCR beta chain is described in this entry. Here immunoSEQ multiplex PCR was the method, and the copy in TCRdb shows in-frame clones only, minus some. The table includes approximately 170,000 clones, almost 90% detected once. The data stem from a study of control samples from healthy donors and cancer patients. Germline loops: CDR1 SGHDN, CDR2 FVKESK. Trimming shortened V by 7 bases and J by 1 base, and 16 bases separated the two germline ends. The CDR3 contains 15 residues. The chain couples TRBV14 to TRBJ1-1; D gene uncertain. The sequence derives from a woman aged 25-40 years in good health. Sequenced sample: blood. The CDR3 loop is CASKEGFGANTEAFF. The CDR3 DNA reads as TGTGCCAGCAAGGAAGGATTCGGCGCGAACACTGAAGCTTTCTTT.